This T cell receptor (beta chain) was found in a study of shared clonotypes between healthy human individuals. Findings and caveats of the study: Owing to a small donor count, the genetic and exposure-history diversity represented was limited.

Replicate PCRs from sorted subsets contained around 200 ng DNA, which is some 30,000 T cell genomes. The data were produced by immunoSEQ multiplex PCR, yet TCRdb's version contains in-frame clones alone and is incomplete. In the table there are some 900,000 clones, roughly 72% of which are singletons. Worth noting for this clone: Its specificity is unknown.

Those who donated were healthy HIV-negative adults, with no recent acute infections or vaccinations reported. Trimming took 0 bases from V and 4 from J, leaving 14 bases between them. Germline CDR1 reads SGHRS; CDR2 reads YFSETQ. This CDR3 is built from 15 residues. This receptor was taken from a young man in good health. Sequenced material: memory CD4+ T cells sorted from blood. The subset was: CD45RA-negative fraction. J is TRBJ2-7 and V is TRBV5-1, with D maybe TRBD2 (5 bases). For the CDR3, the DNA is TGCGCCAGCAGCTTGGGAGGGAATATGGAATACGAGCAGTACTTC. It translates to CASSLGGNMEYEQYF.